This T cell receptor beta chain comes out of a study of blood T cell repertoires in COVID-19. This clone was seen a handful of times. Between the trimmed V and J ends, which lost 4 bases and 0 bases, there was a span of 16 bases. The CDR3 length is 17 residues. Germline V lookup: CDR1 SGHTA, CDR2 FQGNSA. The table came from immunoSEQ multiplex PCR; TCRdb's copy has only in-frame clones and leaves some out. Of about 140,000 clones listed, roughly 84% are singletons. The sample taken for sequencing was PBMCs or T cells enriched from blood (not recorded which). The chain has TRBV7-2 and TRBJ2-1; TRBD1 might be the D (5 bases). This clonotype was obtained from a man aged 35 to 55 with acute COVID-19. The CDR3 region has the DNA TGTGCCAGCAGCTCAAGGGGAACGCTGAACTCCTACAATGAGCAGTTCTTC. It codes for CASSSRGTLNSYNEQFF.